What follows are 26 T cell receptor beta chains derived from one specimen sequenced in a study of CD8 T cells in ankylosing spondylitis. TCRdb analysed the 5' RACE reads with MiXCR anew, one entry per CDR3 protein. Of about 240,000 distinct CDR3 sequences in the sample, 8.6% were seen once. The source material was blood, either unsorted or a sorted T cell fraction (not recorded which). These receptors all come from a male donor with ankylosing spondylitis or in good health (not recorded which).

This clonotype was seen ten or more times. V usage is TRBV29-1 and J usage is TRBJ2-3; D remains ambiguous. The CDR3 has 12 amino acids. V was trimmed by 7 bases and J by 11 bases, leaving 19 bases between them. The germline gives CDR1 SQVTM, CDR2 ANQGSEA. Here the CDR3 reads CSASVALPRQYF. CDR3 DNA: TGCAGCGCCTCCGTTGCGTTACCCAGGCAGTATTTT.

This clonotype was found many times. CDR3 sequence: CRHPSGREIGELFF. The DNA of the CDR3 is TGCAGGCACCCTAGCGGGAGAGAGATCGGGGAGCTGTTTTTT. The chain recombines TRBV20-1 with TRBJ2-2; 10 bases line up with TRBD2. Per the germline V gene, CDR1 is DFQATT and CDR2 is SNEGSKA (reference sequence). The CDR3 totals 14 residues.

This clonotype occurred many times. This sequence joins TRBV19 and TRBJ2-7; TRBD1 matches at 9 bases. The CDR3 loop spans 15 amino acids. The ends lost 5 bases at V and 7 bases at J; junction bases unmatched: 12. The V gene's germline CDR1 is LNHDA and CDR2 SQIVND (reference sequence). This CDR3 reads CASSVSGTGIEEQYF. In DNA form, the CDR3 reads TGTGCCAGTAGTGTCTCCGGGACAGGGATTGAGGAGCAGTACTTC.

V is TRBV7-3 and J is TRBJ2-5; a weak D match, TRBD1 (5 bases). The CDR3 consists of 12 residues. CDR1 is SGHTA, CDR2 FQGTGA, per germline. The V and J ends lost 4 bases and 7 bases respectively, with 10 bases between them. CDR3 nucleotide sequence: TGTGCCAGCAGCTCGATGCAGGGGACCCAGTACTTC. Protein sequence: CASSSMQGTQYF. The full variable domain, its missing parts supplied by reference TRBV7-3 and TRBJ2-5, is GAGVSQTPSNKVTEKGKYVELRCDPISGHTALYWYRQSLGQGPEFLIYFQGTGAADDSGLPNDRFFAVRPEGSVSTLKIQRTERGDSAVYLCASSSMQGTQYFGPGTRLLVL.

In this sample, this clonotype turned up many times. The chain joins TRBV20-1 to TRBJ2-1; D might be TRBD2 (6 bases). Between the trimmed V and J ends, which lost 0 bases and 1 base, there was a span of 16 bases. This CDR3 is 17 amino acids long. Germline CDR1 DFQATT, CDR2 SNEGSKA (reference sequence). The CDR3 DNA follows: TGCAGTGCTAGAGATCATTTCTCGGGGGAATCCTACAATGAGCAGTTCTTC. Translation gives CSARDHFSGESYNEQFF.

This chain's CDR3 is CASTNRAREQYF. The CDR3 DNA follows: TGTGCCAGCACCAACAGGGCTCGCGAGCAGTACTTC. This chain connects TRBV19 to TRBJ2-7, with D possibly matching TRBD1 (6 bases). The CDR3 spans 12 residues. The V gene lost 9 bases and the J gene lost 6 bases, with 15 bases spanning the gap. Germline V gene data show CDR1 as LNHDA and CDR2 as SQIVND (reference sequence). The full variable domain, in which reference TRBV19 and TRBJ2-7 provide the parts outside the CDR3, is DGGITQSPKYLFRKEGQNVTLSCEQNLNHDAMYWYRQDPGQGLRLIYYSQIVNDFQKGDIAEGYSVSREKKESFPLTVTSAQKNPTAFYLCASTNRAREQYFGPGTRLTVT.

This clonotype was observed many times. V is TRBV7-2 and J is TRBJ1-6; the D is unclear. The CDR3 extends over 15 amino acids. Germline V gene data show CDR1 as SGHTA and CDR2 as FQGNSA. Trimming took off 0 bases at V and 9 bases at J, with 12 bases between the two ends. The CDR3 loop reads CASSLASGSGSPLHF. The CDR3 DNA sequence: TGTGCCAGCAGCTTAGCCTCGGGCTCGGGTTCACCCCTCCACTTT. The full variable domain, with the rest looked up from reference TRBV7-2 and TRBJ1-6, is GAGVSQSPSNKVTEKGKDVELRCDPISGHTALYWYRQSLGQGLEFLIYFQGNSAPDKSGLPSDRFSAERTGGSVSTLTIQRTQQEDSAVYLCASSLASGSGSPLHFGNGTRLTVT.

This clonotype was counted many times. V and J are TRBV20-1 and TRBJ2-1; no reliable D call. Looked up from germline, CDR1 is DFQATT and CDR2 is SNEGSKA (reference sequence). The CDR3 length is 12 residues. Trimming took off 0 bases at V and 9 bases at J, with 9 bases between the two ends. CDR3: CSARDVAGEQFF. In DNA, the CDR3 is TGCAGTGCTAGAGATGTAGCAGGTGAGCAGTTCTTC.

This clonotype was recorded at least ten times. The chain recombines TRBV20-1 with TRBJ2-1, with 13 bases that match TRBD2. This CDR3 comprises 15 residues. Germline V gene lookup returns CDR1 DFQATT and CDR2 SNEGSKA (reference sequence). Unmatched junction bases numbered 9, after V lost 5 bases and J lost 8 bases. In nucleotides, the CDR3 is TGCAGTGCTGCCTTACTAGCGGGAGGGCCCTATGAGCAGTTCTTC. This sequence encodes CSAALLAGGPYEQFF.

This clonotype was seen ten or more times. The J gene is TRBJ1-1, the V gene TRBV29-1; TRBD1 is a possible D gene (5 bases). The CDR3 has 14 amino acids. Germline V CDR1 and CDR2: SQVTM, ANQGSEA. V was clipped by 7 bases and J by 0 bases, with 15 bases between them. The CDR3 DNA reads TGCAGCGCGGTAGAGGGGCCAATGAACACTGAAGCTTTCTTT. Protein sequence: CSAVEGPMNTEAFF.

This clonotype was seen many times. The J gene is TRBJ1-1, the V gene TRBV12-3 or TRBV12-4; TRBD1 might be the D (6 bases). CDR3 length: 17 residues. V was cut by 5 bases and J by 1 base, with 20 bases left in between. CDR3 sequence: CASSPKFSGDGNTEAFF. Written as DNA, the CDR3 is TGTGCCAGCAGTCCCAAATTCTCAGGGGATGGGAACACTGAAGCTTTCTTT.

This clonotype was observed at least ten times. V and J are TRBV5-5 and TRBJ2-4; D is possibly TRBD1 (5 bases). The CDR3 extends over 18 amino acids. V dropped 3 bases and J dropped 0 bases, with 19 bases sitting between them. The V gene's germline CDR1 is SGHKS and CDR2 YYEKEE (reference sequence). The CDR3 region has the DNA TGTGCCAGCAGCTCCACCCCGCCAGGGATGGGAGCCAAAAACATTCAGTACTTC. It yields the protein CASSSTPPGMGAKNIQYF.

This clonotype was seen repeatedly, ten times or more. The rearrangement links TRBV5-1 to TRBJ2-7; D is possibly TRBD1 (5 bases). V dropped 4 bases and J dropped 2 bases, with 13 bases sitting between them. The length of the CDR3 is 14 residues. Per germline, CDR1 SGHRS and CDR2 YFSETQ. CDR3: CASSEQANPYEQYF. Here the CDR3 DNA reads TGCGCCAGCAGCGAACAGGCGAACCCCTACGAGCAGTACTTC.

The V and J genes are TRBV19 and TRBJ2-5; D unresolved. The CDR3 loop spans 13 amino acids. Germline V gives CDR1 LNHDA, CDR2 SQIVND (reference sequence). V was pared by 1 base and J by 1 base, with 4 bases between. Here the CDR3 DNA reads TGTGCCAGTAGTATAGGACGCCAAGAGACCCAGTACTTC. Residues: CASSIGRQETQYF.

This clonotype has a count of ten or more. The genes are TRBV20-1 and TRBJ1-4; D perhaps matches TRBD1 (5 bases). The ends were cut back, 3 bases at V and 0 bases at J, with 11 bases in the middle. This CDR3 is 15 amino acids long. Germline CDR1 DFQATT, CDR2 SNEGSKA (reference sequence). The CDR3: CSARLGTTTNEKLFF. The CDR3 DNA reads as TGCAGTGCTAGGCTCGGGACGACAACTAATGAAAAACTGTTTTTT.

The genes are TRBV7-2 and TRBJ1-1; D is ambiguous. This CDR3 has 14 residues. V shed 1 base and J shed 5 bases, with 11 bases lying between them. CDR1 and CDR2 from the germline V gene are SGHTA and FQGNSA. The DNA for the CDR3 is TGTGCCAGCAGCTTAGACCACTGGGGTACTGAAGCTTTCTTT. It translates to CASSLDHWGTEAFF.

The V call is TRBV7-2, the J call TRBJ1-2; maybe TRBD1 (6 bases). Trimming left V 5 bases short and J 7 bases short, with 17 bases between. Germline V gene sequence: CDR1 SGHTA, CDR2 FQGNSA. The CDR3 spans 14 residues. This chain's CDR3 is CASSPQGPRSGYTF. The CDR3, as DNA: TGTGCCAGCAGCCCGCAGGGGCCCCGGAGTGGCTACACCTTC.

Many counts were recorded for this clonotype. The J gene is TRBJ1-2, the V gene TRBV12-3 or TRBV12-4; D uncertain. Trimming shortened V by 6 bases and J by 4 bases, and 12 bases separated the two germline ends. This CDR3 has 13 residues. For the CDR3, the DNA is TGTGCCAGCAGCTCCCCGGGCGGCTATGGCTACACCTTC. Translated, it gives CASSSPGGYGYTF.

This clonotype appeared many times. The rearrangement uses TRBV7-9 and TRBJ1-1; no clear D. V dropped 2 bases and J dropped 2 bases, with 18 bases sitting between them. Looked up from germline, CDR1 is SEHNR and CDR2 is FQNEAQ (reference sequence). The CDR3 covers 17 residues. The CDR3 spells CASSLLGSIGENTEAFF. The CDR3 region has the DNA TGTGCCAGCAGCTTATTGGGCAGCATCGGAGAAAACACTGAAGCTTTCTTT.

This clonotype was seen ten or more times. The CDR3 protein is CSVSHTNTGELFF. CDR3 DNA sequence: TGCAGCGTTTCTCACACGAACACCGGGGAGCTGTTTTTT. The chain joins TRBV29-1 to TRBJ2-2; D remains unclear. Looked up from germline, CDR1 is SQVTM and CDR2 is ANQGSEA. V was clipped by 5 bases and J by 0 bases, with 7 bases between them. The CDR3 is 13 residues long.

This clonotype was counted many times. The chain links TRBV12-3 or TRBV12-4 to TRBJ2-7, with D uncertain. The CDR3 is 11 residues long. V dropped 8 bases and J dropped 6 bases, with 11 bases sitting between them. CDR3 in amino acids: CASEFSGEQYF. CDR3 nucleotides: TGTGCCAGCGAGTTTTCAGGCGAGCAGTACTTC.

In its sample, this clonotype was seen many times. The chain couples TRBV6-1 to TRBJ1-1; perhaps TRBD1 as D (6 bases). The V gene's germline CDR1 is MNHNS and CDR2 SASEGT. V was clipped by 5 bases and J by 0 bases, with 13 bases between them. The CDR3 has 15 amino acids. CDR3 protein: CASSRAGHLNTEAFF. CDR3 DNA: TGTGCCAGCAGTCGGGCGGGACATCTGAACACTGAAGCTTTCTTT.

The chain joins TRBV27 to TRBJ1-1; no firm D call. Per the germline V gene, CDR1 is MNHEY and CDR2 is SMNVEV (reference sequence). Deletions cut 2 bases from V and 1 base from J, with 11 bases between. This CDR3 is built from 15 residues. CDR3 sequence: CASSLVLGPNTEAFF. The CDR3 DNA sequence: TGTGCCAGCAGTTTAGTCCTAGGGCCGAACACTGAAGCTTTCTTT.

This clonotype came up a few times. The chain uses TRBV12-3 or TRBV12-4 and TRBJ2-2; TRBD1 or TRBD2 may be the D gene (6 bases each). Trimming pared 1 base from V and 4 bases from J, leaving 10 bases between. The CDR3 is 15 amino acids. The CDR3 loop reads CASSLGGASTGELFF. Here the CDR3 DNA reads TGTGCCAGCAGTTTAGGGGGGGCGAGCACCGGGGAGCTGTTTTTT.

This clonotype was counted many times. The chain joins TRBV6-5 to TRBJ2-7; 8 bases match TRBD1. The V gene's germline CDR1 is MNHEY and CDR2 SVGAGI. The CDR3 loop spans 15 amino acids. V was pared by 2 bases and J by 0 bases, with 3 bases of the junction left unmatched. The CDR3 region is CASSYRDRSSYEQYF. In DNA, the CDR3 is TGTGCCAGCAGTTACCGGGACAGGAGCTCCTACGAGCAGTACTTC.

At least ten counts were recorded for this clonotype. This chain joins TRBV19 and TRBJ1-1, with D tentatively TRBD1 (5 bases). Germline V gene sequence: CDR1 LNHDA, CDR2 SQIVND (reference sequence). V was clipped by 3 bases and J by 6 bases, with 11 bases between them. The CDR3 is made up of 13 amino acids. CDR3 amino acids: CASSISGTAEAFF. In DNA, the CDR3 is TGTGCCAGTAGTATCTCAGGGACGGCTGAAGCTTTCTTT.